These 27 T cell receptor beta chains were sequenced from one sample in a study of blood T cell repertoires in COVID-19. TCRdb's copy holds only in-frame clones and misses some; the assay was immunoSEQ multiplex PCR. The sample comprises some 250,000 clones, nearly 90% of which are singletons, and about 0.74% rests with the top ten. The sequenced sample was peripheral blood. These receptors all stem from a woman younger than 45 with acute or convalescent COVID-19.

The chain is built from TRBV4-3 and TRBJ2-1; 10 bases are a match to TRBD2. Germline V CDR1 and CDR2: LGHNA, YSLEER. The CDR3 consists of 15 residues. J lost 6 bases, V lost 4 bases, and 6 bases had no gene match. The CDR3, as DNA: TGCGCCAGCAGCCTGACTAGCGGGCCAGGCAATGAGCAGTTCTTC. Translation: CASSLTSGPGNEQFF.

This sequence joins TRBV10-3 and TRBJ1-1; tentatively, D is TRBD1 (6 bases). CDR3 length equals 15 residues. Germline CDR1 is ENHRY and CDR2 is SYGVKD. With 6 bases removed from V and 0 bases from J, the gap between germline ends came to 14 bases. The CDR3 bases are TGTGCCATCAGCTGGACAGAGTCCATGAACACTGAAGCTTTCTTT. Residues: CAISWTESMNTEAFF.

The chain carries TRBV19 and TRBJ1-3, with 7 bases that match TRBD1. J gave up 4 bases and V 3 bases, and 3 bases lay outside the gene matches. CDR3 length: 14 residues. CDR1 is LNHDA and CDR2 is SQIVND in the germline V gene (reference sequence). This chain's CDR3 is CASSMRGQGNTIYF. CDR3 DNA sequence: TGTGCCAGTAGTATGAGGGGGCAGGGAAACACCATATATTTT.

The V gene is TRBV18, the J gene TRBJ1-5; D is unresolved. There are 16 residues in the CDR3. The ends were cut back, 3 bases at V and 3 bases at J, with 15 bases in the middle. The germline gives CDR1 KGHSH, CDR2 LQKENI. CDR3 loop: CASSPTGSTNNQPQHF. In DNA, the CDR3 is TGTGCCAGCTCACCCACCGGGAGTACGAACAATCAGCCCCAGCATTTT. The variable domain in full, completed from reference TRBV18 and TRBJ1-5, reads NAGVMQNPRHLVRRRGQEARLRCSPMKGHSHVYWYRQLPEEGLKFMVYLQKENIIDESGMPKERFSAEFPKEGPSILRIQQVVRGDSAAYFCASSPTGSTNNQPQHFGDGTRLSIL.

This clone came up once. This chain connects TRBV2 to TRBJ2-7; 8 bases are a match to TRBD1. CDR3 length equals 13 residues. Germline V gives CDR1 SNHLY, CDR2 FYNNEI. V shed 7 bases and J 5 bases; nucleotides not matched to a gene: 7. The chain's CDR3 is CASTSDRVDEQYF. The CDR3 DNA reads TGTGCCAGCACGTCGGACAGGGTCGACGAGCAGTACTTC.

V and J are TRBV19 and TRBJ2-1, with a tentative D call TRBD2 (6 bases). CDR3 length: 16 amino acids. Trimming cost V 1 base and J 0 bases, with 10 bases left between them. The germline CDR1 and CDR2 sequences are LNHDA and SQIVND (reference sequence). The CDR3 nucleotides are TGTGCCAGTAGTATAGCGGCGGGGAGCTCCTACAATGAGCAGTTCTTC. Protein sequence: CASSIAAGSSYNEQFF.

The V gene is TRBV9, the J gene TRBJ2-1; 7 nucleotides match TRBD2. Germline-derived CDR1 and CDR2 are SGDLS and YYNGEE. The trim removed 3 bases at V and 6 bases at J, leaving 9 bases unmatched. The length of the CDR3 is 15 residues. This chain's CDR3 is CASSAAGTTVNEQFF. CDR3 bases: TGTGCCAGCAGCGCAGCCGGGACTACCGTCAATGAGCAGTTCTTC.

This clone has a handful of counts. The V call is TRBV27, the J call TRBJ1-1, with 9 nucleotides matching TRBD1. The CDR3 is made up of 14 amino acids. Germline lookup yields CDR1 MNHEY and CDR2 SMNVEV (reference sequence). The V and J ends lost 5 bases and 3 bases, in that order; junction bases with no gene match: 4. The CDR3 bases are TGTGCCAGCAGTACGACAGGGGGGGACACTGAAGCTTTCTTT. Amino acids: CASSTTGGDTEAFF.

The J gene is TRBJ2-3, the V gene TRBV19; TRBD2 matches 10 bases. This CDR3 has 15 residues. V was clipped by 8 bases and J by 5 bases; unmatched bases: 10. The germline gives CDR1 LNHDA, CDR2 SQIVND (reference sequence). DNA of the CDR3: TGTGCCAGTCGTAAAACTAGCGGGACAAAAGATACGCAGTATTTT. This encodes CASRKTSGTKDTQYF. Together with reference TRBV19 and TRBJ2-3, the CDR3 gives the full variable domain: DGGITQSPKYLFRKEGQNVTLSCEQNLNHDAMYWYRQDPGQGLRLIYYSQIVNDFQKGDIAEGYSVSREKKESFPLTVTSAQKNPTAFYLCASRKTSGTKDTQYFGPGTRLTVL.

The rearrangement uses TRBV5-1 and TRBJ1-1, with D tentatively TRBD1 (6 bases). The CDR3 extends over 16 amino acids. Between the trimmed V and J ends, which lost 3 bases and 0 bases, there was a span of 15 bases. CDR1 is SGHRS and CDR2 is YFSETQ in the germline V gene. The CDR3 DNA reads TGCGCCAGCAGCTACGGACAGAATGACCTGAACACTGAAGCTTTCTTT. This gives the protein CASSYGQNDLNTEAFF. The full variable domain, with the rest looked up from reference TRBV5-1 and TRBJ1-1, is KAGVTQTPRYLIKTRGQQVTLSCSPISGHRSVSWYQQTPGQGLQFLFEYFSETQRNKGNFPGRFSGRQFSNSRSEMNVSTLELGDSALYLCASSYGQNDLNTEAFFGQGTRLTVV.

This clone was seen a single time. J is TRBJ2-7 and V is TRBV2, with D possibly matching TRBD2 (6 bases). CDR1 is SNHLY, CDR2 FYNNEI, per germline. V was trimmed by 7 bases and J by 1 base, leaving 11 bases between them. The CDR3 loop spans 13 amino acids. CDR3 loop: CASTIGRSYEQYF. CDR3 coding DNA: TGTGCCAGCACAATAGGGAGGTCCTACGAGCAGTACTTC.

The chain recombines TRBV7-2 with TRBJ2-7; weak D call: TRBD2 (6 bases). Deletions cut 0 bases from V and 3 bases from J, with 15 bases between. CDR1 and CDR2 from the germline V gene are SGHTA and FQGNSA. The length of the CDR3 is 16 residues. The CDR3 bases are TGTGCCAGCAGCTTAGCGGGTGCGGGATTAATCTACGAGCAGTACTTC. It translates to CASSLAGAGLIYEQYF.

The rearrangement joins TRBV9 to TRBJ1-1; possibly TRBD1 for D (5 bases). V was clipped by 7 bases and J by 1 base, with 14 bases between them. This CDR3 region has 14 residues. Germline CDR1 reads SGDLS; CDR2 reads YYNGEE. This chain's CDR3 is CASRGAMENTEAFF. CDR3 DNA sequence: TGTGCCAGCCGTGGGGCAATGGAGAACACTGAAGCTTTCTTT.

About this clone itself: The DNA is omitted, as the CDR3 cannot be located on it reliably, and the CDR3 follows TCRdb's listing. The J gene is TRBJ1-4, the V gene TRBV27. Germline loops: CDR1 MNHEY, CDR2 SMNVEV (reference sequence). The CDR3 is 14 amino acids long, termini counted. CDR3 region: CASSFGSGYEKLFF.

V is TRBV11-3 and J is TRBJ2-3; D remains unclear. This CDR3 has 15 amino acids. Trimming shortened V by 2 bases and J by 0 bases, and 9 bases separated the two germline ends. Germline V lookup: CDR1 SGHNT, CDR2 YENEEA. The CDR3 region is CASSLLGKSTDTQYF. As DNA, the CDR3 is TGTGCCAGCAGCTTACTAGGAAAAAGCACAGATACGCAGTATTTT.

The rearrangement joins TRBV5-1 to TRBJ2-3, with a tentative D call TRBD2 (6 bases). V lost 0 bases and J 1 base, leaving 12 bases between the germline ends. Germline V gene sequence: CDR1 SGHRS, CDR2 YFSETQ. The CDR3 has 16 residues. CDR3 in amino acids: CASSLVGASGTDTQYF. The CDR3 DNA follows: TGCGCCAGCAGCTTGGTAGGGGCTAGCGGCACAGATACGCAGTATTTT.

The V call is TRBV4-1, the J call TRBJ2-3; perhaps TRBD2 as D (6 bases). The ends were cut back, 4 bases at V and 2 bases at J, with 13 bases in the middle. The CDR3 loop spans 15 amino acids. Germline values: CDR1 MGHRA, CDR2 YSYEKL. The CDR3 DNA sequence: TGCGCCAGCAGCCCTTTGGCGGGGACCACAGATACGCAGTATTTT. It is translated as CASSPLAGTTDTQYF.

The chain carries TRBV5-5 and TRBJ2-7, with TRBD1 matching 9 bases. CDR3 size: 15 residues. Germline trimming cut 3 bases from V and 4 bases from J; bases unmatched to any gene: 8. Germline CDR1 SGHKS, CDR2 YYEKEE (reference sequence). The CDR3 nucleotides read TGTGCCAGCAGCTCCCCGGGACAGGGTAAATACGAGCAGTACTTC. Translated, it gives CASSSPGQGKYEQYF.

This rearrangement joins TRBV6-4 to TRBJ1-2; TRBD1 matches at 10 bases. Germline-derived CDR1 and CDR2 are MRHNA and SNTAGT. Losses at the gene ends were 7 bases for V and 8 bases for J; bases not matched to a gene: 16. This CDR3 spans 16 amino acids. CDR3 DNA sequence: TGTGCCAGCACCAATCCCCGGGACAGGGGCATTTGGGGCTACACCTTC. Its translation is CASTNPRDRGIWGYTF.

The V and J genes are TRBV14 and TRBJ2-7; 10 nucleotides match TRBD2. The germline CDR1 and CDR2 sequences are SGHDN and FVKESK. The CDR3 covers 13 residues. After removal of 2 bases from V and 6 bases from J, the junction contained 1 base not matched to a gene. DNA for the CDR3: TGTGCCAGCAGCCAACTAGCGGGAGTCGAGCAGTACTTC. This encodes CASSQLAGVEQYF. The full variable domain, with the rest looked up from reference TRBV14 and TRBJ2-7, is EAGVTQFPSHSVIEKGQTVTLRCDPISGHDNLYWYRRVMGKEIKFLLHFVKESKQDESGMPNNRFLAERTGGTYSTLKVQPAELEDSGVYFCASSQLAGVEQYFGPGTRLTVT.

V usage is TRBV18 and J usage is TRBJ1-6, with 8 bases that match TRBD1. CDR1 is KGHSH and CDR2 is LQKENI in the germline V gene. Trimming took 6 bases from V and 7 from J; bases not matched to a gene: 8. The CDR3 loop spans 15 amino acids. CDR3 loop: CASSRSTGENSPLHF. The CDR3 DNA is TGTGCCAGCTCTCGTTCGACAGGGGAGAATTCACCCCTCCACTTT.

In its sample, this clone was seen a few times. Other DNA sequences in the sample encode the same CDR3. The CDR3 region has the DNA TGTGCCTGGAGTGTAGCGGGAGGGCAAGAGACCCAGTACTTC. Its protein is CAWSVAGGQETQYF. This chain links TRBV30 with TRBJ2-5; 10 nucleotides match TRBD2. V dropped 0 bases and J dropped 2; count of bases not matched to a gene: 0. CDR3 length equals 14 residues. The germline gives CDR1 GTSNPN, CDR2 SVGIG (reference sequence).

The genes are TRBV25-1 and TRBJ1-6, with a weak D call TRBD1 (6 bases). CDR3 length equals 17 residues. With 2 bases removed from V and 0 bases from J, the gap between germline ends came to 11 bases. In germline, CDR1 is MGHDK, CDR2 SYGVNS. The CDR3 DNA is TGTGCCAGCAGTGAAACGACAGGAAGCTCCTATAATTCACCCCTCCACTTT. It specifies CASSETTGSSYNSPLHF.

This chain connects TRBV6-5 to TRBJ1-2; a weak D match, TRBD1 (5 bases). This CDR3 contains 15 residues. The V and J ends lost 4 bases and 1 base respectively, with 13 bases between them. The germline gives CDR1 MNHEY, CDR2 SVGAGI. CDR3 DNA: TGTGCCAGCAGTTCTGAGACGGGGGGTAACTATGGCTACACCTTC. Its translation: CASSSETGGNYGYTF.

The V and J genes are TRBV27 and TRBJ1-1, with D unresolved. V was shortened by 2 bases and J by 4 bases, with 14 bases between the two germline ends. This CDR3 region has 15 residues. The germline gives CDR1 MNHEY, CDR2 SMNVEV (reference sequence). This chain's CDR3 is CASSLGWQGGTEAFF. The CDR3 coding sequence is TGTGCCAGCAGTTTAGGATGGCAAGGAGGCACTGAAGCTTTCTTT.

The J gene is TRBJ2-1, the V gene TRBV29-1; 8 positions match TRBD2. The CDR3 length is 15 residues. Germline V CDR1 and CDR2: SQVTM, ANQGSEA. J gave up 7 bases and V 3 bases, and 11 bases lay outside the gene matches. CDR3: CSVEGPAGVSNEQFF. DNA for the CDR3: TGCAGCGTTGAGGGGCCAGCGGGAGTTTCGAATGAGCAGTTCTTC.

Here the CDR3 DNA reads TGTGCCAGCAGCTTAGATGGGACAGATGGCTACACCTTC. Protein sequence: CASSLDGTDGYTF. The chain recombines TRBV11-2 with TRBJ1-2; TRBD1 agrees at 7 bases. The CDR3 has 13 amino acids. The J segment lost 6 bases and the V segment lost 0 bases, leaving 1 base of the junction unmatched. Germline values: CDR1 SGHAT, CDR2 FQNNGV. Based on the CDR3 plus reference TRBV11-2 and TRBJ1-2, the full variable domain is EAGVAQSPRYKIIEKRQSVAFWCNPISGHATLYWYQQILGQGPKLLIQFQNNGVVDDSQLPKDRFSAERLKGVDSTLKIQPAKLEDSAVYLCASSLDGTDGYTFGSGTRLTVV.